A selection of T cell receptor beta chains follows, all from one sample in a study of CD8+CD57+ T cells in acquired aplastic anemia. One entry per CDR3 protein, called by TCRdb with MiXCR from the reads. The sample holds more than 150,000 distinct CDR3 sequences, approximately 48% seen once. Source material: sorted CD4+, CD8+, or CD8+CD57+ T cells (not recorded which) from PBMCs. The receptor set was obtained from a human donor with aplastic anemia. Both conserved end residues are part of each CDR3. The D gene is left open where the match is weak. Clone size is not always given. Where it is, it says once, few, many or a class for expanded clones.

v_call: TRBV5-1; cdr3_length: 14; clone_size: .; d_call: TRBD2; j_call: TRBJ2-7; cdr3_nt: TGCGCCAGCAGACTAGCGGGAGGGTTTTACGAGCAGTACTTC; cdr3_aa: CASRLAGGFYEQYF
v_call: TRBV5-6; cdr3_length: 15; clone_size: many; d_call: TRBD1; j_call: TRBJ2-7; cdr3_nt: TGTGCCAGCAGCGAGTACAGGGGTTCGCGGAAGGAGCAGTACTTC; cdr3_aa: CASSEYRGSRKEQYF
v_call: TRBV19; cdr3_length: 15; clone_size: .; d_call: .; j_call: TRBJ1-2; cdr3_nt: TGTGCCAGTACCCCTGGTGGGGGACATATCTATGGCTACACCTTC; cdr3_aa: CASTPGGGHIYGYTF
v_call: TRBV2; cdr3_length: 13; clone_size: .; d_call: .; j_call: TRBJ2-1; cdr3_nt: TGTGCCAGCAACAAGTGGGAGGACAATGAGCAGTTCTTC; cdr3_aa: CASNKWEDNEQFF
v_call: TRBV6-5; cdr3_length: 15; clone_size: .; d_call: .; j_call: TRBJ1-6; cdr3_nt: TGTGCCAGCAGTTACTCAACAGGGATCAATTCACCCCTCCACTTT; cdr3_aa: CASSYSTGINSPLHF
v_call: TRBV20-1; cdr3_length: 10; clone_size: .; d_call: .; j_call: TRBJ1-1; cdr3_nt: TGCAGTACAGGGAACACTGAAGCTTTCTTT; cdr3_aa: CSTGNTEAFF
v_call: TRBV5-6; cdr3_length: 14; clone_size: .; d_call: .; j_call: TRBJ2-2; cdr3_nt: TGTGCCAGCAGCGACGGTGCTCACACCGGGGAGCTGTTTTTT; cdr3_aa: CASSDGAHTGELFF
v_call: TRBV25-1; cdr3_length: 13; clone_size: .; d_call: .; j_call: TRBJ1-6; cdr3_nt: TGTGCCAGCTCGCTGGGAGGGGATTCACCCCTCCACTTT; cdr3_aa: CASSLGGDSPLHF
v_call: TRBV5-1; cdr3_length: 15; clone_size: .; d_call: TRBD1; j_call: TRBJ1-3; cdr3_nt: TGCGCCAGCAGCTTGGACCGACAGGGAAGAAACACCATATATTTT; cdr3_aa: CASSLDRQGRNTIYF
v_call: TRBV3-1; cdr3_length: 17; clone_size: .; d_call: TRBD2; j_call: TRBJ2-1; cdr3_nt: TGTGCCAGCACACTCCGGTCGAGTAGCGGGGGGGCGGATGAGCAGTTCTTC; cdr3_aa: CASTLRSSSGGADEQFF
v_call: TRBV9; cdr3_length: 14; clone_size: .; d_call: TRBD2; j_call: TRBJ2-1; cdr3_nt: TGTGCCATCAGGGAATACGACGGGGGGGCTGAGCAGTTCTTC; cdr3_aa: CAIREYDGGAEQFF
v_call: TRBV7-2; cdr3_length: 15; clone_size: .; d_call: TRBD1; j_call: TRBJ1-2; cdr3_nt: TGTGCCAGCAGCGTGGGGACAGAACCTAACTATGGCTACACCTTC; cdr3_aa: CASSVGTEPNYGYTF
v_call: TRBV2; cdr3_length: 11; clone_size: few; d_call: .; j_call: TRBJ2-5; cdr3_nt: TGTGCCAGCAAAAAGGAGGCGACCCAGTACTTC; cdr3_aa: CASKKEATQYF
v_call: TRBV7-6; cdr3_length: 13; clone_size: .; d_call: .; j_call: TRBJ2-5; cdr3_nt: TGTGCCAGCAGTATGGCCCAGCCCGAGACCCAGTACTTC; cdr3_aa: CASSMAQPETQYF
v_call: TRBV25-1; cdr3_length: 15; clone_size: .; d_call: .; j_call: TRBJ2-7; cdr3_nt: TGTGCCAGCAGTGAAACACAGGTTAGCTCCTACGAGCAGTACTTC; cdr3_aa: CASSETQVSSYEQYF
v_call: TRBV2; cdr3_length: 15; clone_size: .; d_call: .; j_call: TRBJ1-1; cdr3_nt: TGTGCCAGCAGTGAAGTTGGGGCAGGGGACACTGAAGCTTTCTTT; cdr3_aa: CASSEVGAGDTEAFF
v_call: TRBV6-4; cdr3_length: 13; clone_size: .; d_call: .; j_call: TRBJ1-1; cdr3_nt: TGTGCCAGCAGTGACAGGGGAGAGACTGAAGCTTTCTTT; cdr3_aa: CASSDRGETEAFF
v_call: TRBV12-3/TRBV12-4; cdr3_length: 17; clone_size: .; d_call: TRBD1; j_call: TRBJ1-4; cdr3_nt: TGTGCCAGCAGAGCCGACAGGGGGCTAGGAACTAATGAAAAACTGTTTTTT; cdr3_aa: CASRADRGLGTNEKLFF
v_call: TRBV19; cdr3_length: 13; clone_size: .; d_call: TRBD1; j_call: TRBJ1-5; cdr3_nt: TGTGGATCGACAGGGGGCGTGGGTCAGCCCCAGCATTTT; cdr3_aa: CGSTGGVGQPQHF
v_call: TRBV19; cdr3_length: 15; clone_size: few; d_call: .; j_call: TRBJ2-7; cdr3_nt: TGCGCCAGTAGTATACGACAGACAAGCTCCTACGGGCAGTACTTC; cdr3_aa: CASSIRQTSSYGQYF
v_call: TRBV5-1; cdr3_length: 14; clone_size: many; d_call: .; j_call: TRBJ1-4; cdr3_nt: TGCGCCAGCAGCTTGGCCTTCGGAAATGAAAAACTGTTTTTT; cdr3_aa: CASSLAFGNEKLFF
v_call: TRBV7-9; cdr3_length: 14; clone_size: .; d_call: .; j_call: TRBJ2-6; cdr3_nt: TGTGCCAGTACCCAGGGGACCGGGGCCAACGTCCTGACTTTC; cdr3_aa: CASTQGTGANVLTF
v_call: TRBV30; cdr3_length: 14; clone_size: .; d_call: .; j_call: TRBJ2-7; cdr3_nt: TGTGCCTGGAGTGTACAGGACAGCTCCTACGAGCAGTACTTC; cdr3_aa: CAWSVQDSSYEQYF
v_call: TRBV20-1; cdr3_length: 15; clone_size: many; d_call: TRBD1; j_call: TRBJ2-5; cdr3_nt: TGCAGTGCTAGTCCCGGGACAGGGGGCAAGGAGACCCAGTACTTC; cdr3_aa: CSASPGTGGKETQYF
v_call: TRBV3-1; cdr3_length: 15; clone_size: few; d_call: TRBD2; j_call: TRBJ2-5; cdr3_nt: TGTGCCAGCAGCCCAAGTTGGGGGGGGCAAGAGACCCAGTACTTC; cdr3_aa: CASSPSWGGQETQYF
v_call: TRBV4-1; cdr3_length: 19; clone_size: .; d_call: .; j_call: TRBJ2-1; cdr3_nt: TGCGCCAGCAGCTATGTAGGGTTTGGGGGACGGCGATCCTACAATGAGCAGTTCTTC; cdr3_aa: CASSYVGFGGRRSYNEQFF
v_call: TRBV7-8; cdr3_length: 14; clone_size: .; d_call: .; j_call: TRBJ2-2; cdr3_nt: TGTGCCAGCAGCTTTGAAACGAACACCGGGGAGCTGTTTTTT; cdr3_aa: CASSFETNTGELFF
v_call: TRBV7-8; cdr3_length: 18; clone_size: .; d_call: .; j_call: TRBJ2-5; cdr3_nt: TGTGCCAGCAGCTTAGGATCCGTAAATAGGGTATCGATAGAGACCCAGTACTTC; cdr3_aa: CASSLGSVNRVSIETQYF
v_call: TRBV2; cdr3_length: 14; clone_size: .; d_call: .; j_call: TRBJ2-3; cdr3_nt: TGTGCCAGCAGTGCCCCACTTAGAACAGATACGCAGTATTTT; cdr3_aa: CASSAPLRTDTQYF
v_call: TRBV2; cdr3_length: 13; clone_size: few; d_call: .; j_call: TRBJ1-5; cdr3_nt: TGTGCCAGCAGTGAAGGTCTTAGTCAGCCCCAGCATTTT; cdr3_aa: CASSEGLSQPQHF
v_call: TRBV6-1; cdr3_length: 14; clone_size: few; d_call: .; j_call: TRBJ1-2; cdr3_nt: TGTGCCAGCAGTGAATCGATAGGGGGCTATGGCTACACCTTC; cdr3_aa: CASSESIGGYGYTF
v_call: TRBV11-2; cdr3_length: 15; clone_size: many; d_call: .; j_call: TRBJ2-7; cdr3_nt: TGTGCCAGCAGCCCGTATTCGGACTTCACCTACGAGCAGTACTTC; cdr3_aa: CASSPYSDFTYEQYF
v_call: TRBV9; cdr3_length: 15; clone_size: many; d_call: .; j_call: TRBJ2-4; cdr3_nt: TGTGCCAGCAGCGTCTCGGGGCAGGCCAAAAACATTCAGTACTTC; cdr3_aa: CASSVSGQAKNIQYF
v_call: TRBV19; cdr3_length: 13; clone_size: .; d_call: .; j_call: TRBJ2-2; cdr3_nt: TGTGCCAGTAGTCTCGATCCCACCGGGGAGCTGTTTTTT; cdr3_aa: CASSLDPTGELFF
v_call: TRBV7-2; cdr3_length: 13; clone_size: many; d_call: TRBD1; j_call: TRBJ1-1; cdr3_nt: TGTGCCAGCAGCTTTTTGACAGGGAGGGATGCAGTCTTT; cdr3_aa: CASSFLTGRDAVF
v_call: TRBV10-3; cdr3_length: 16; clone_size: .; d_call: TRBD2; j_call: TRBJ2-1; cdr3_nt: TGTGCCATCAGTGGCGGGACTAGCGGGGCCTGCAATGAGCAGTTCTTC; cdr3_aa: CAISGGTSGACNEQFF
v_call: TRBV12-3/TRBV12-4; cdr3_length: 13; clone_size: .; d_call: .; j_call: TRBJ2-5; cdr3_nt: TGTGCCAGCAGTTTATTTCCCCGGGAGACCCAGTACTTC; cdr3_aa: CASSLFPRETQYF
v_call: TRBV10-3; cdr3_length: 13; clone_size: many; d_call: .; j_call: TRBJ2-7; cdr3_nt: TGTGCCATCAGTGAGTTGGAGGCTGCAACGCAGTACTTC; cdr3_aa: CAISELEAATQYF
v_call: TRBV25-1; cdr3_length: 12; clone_size: .; d_call: .; j_call: TRBJ2-5; cdr3_nt: TGTGCCAGCAGTGAATATCTAGAGACCCAGTACTTC; cdr3_aa: CASSEYLETQYF
v_call: TRBV4-1; cdr3_length: 16; clone_size: few; d_call: TRBD1; j_call: TRBJ2-3; cdr3_nt: TGCGCCAGCAGCCAAGGGGGGACAGGGGACTGGGATACGCAGTATTTT; cdr3_aa: CASSQGGTGDWDTQYF